These 19 T cell receptor beta chains originate from one sample sequenced in a study of blood T cell repertoires in COVID-19. TCRdb keeps only in-frame clones here, not all; method: immunoSEQ multiplex PCR. The data contain about 32,000 clones, over 90% of them seen just once; the ten biggest clones take up approximately 0.9%. Input material: peripheral blood. These receptor sequences come from a male donor with active COVID-19.

The J gene is TRBJ2-1, the V gene TRBV2; D is undetermined. The V gene's germline CDR1 is SNHLY and CDR2 FYNNEI. The CDR3 extends over 18 amino acids. V dropped 3 bases and J dropped 0 bases, with 18 bases sitting between them. CDR3 sequence: CASSEALLAKISYNEQFF. DNA of the CDR3: TGTGCCAGCAGTGAGGCACTATTAGCCAAAATCTCCTACAATGAGCAGTTCTTC. Filled out from reference TRBV2 and TRBJ2-1, the complete variable domain reads EPEVTQTPSHQVTQMGQEVILRCVPISNHLYFYWYRQILGQKVEFLVSFYNNEISEKSEIFDDQFSVERPDGSNFTLKIRSTKLEDSAMYFCASSEALLAKISYNEQFFGPGTRLTVL.

The chain is built from TRBV3-1 (or the pseudogene TRBV3-2) and TRBJ1-2; D unclear. The CDR3 is made up of 15 amino acids. V was pared by 0 bases and J by 6 bases, with 14 bases between. Germline CDR1 is LGHDT and CDR2 is YNNKEL (reference sequence). CDR3 amino acids: CASSQEGGRADGYTF. DNA for the CDR3: TGTGCCAGCAGCCAAGAAGGAGGTAGGGCGGATGGCTACACCTTC.

V usage is TRBV7-2 and J usage is TRBJ2-1, with D possibly matching TRBD1 (5 bases). Germline V gives CDR1 SGHTA, CDR2 FQGNSA. This CDR3 has 14 amino acids. The V end lost 0 bases, the J end lost 9 bases, and 12 bases lay between the germline ends. The CDR3 here is CASSLAGAVGEQFF. The CDR3 nucleotides read TGTGCCAGCAGCTTAGCAGGGGCGGTGGGTGAGCAGTTCTTC.

The chain has TRBV19 and TRBJ1-1, with TRBD1 identical over 7 bases. Germline V gives CDR1 LNHDA, CDR2 SQIVND (reference sequence). V was clipped by 3 bases and J by 2 bases; unmatched bases: 3. This CDR3 has 14 residues. CDR3 residues: CASSIGTANTEAFF. CDR3 in DNA: TGTGCCAGTAGTATTGGGACAGCCAACACTGAAGCTTTCTTT.

The J gene is TRBJ2-1, the V gene TRBV21-1; the table's D gene call, TRBD1, was not cross checked with the DNA. TRBV21-1 is a listed pseudogene. This CDR3 region has 16 residues. CDR3 in amino acids: CASSKEKGWVHNEQFF. The CDR3 bases are TGTGCCAGCAGCAAAGAAAAGGGGTGGGTACACAATGAGCAGTTCTTC.

The chain combines TRBV4-2 with TRBJ1-6; no reliable D call. Germline CDR1 is LGHNA and CDR2 is YNFKEQ. This CDR3 has 13 amino acids. V was shortened by 3 bases and J by 7 bases, with 7 bases between the two germline ends. The CDR3 bases are TGTGCCAGCAGCCAGACTAGAAATTCACCCCTCCACTTT. It codes for CASSQTRNSPLHF.

The rearrangement links TRBV5-4 to TRBJ1-4, with D tentatively TRBD1 (5 bases). This CDR3 spans 14 amino acids. In germline, CDR1 is SGHNT, CDR2 YYREEE (reference sequence). The V end was cut by 6 bases, the J end by 6 bases, with 15 bases between. CDR3 coding DNA: TGTGCCAGCACCGACCGCGGCAGGGATGAAAAACTGTTTTTT. Translating it yields CASTDRGRDEKLFF.

V usage is TRBV5-4 and J usage is TRBJ2-1, with 10 bases lining up with TRBD1. After removal of 5 bases from V and 3 bases from J, the junction contained 8 bases not matched to a gene. Germline-derived CDR1 and CDR2 are SGHNT and YYREEE (reference sequence). This CDR3 region has 16 residues. CDR3 region: CASRPGTGVIYNEQFF. As DNA, the CDR3 is TGTGCCAGCAGGCCCGGGACAGGGGTTATCTACAATGAGCAGTTCTTC.

This clone was picked up one time. The gene calls are TRBV4-2 and TRBJ1-2; TRBD1 matches at 11 bases. Germline CDR1 reads LGHNA; CDR2 reads YNFKEQ. The CDR3 has 16 residues. With V trimmed by 1 base and J by 3 bases, 4 bases remained unmatched. In DNA form, the CDR3 reads TGTGCCAGCAGCCAAGCTGGGACAGGGGGAGACTATGGCTACACCTTC. Its protein product is CASSQAGTGGDYGYTF.

This CDR3 reads CASSESDRFTDTQYF. The DNA of the CDR3 is TGTGCCAGCAGTGAATCTGACAGATTCACAGATACGCAGTATTTT. The chain links TRBV25-1 to TRBJ2-3; a possible D gene is TRBD1 (5 bases). From germline, CDR1 is MGHDK and CDR2 SYGVNS. Trimming cost V 1 base and J 2 bases, with 10 bases left between them. This CDR3 has 15 residues.

For this clone: Other DNA sequences within the sample encode an identical CDR3. The CDR3 coding sequence is TGTGCCAGCAGCGTAGGGGGACAGGGCGGGATCGGGGAGCTGTTTTTT. Amino acids: CASSVGGQGGIGELFF. This chain joins TRBV9 and TRBJ2-2; 9 positions agree with TRBD1. Trimming at V came to 0 bases and at J to 7 bases, leaving 7 bases not matched to a gene. Looked up from germline, CDR1 is SGDLS and CDR2 is YYNGEE. The CDR3 is 16 amino acids.

The rearrangement links TRBV7-9 to TRBJ1-6, with D hard to call. This CDR3 has 16 residues. V was pared by 7 bases and J by 7 bases, with 20 bases between. CDR1 and CDR2 from the germline V gene are SEHNR and FQNEAQ (reference sequence). DNA for the CDR3: TGTGCCAGCACTTCTCGAAGAAGTGGAGCAAATTCACCCCTCCACTTT. As protein: CASTSRRSGANSPLHF.

This sequence joins TRBV5-1 and TRBJ1-2, with D possibly matching TRBD1 (5 bases). The CDR3 is 12 residues long. V lost 1 base and J 8 bases, leaving 9 bases between the germline ends. Germline values: CDR1 SGHRS, CDR2 YFSETQ. DNA of the CDR3: TGCGCCAGCAGCTTGTCGGGGGTCGGCTACACCTTC. As protein: CASSLSGVGYTF.

This clone was counted between two and nine times. J is TRBJ1-3 and V is TRBV9, with D possibly being TRBD1 (5 bases). V was trimmed by 1 base and J by 3 bases, leaving 5 bases between them. This CDR3 spans 13 amino acids. Germline-derived CDR1 and CDR2 are SGDLS and YYNGEE. CDR3 loop: CASSVQGGNTIYF. CDR3 DNA: TGTGCCAGCAGCGTACAGGGTGGAAACACCATATATTTT. The entire variable domain, with the rest obtained from reference TRBV9 and TRBJ1-3, is as follows: DSGVTQTPKHLITATGQRVTLRCSPRSGDLSVYWYQQSLDQGLQFLIQYYNGEERAKGNILERFSAQQFPDLHSELNLSSLELGDSALYFCASSVQGGNTIYFGEGSWLTVV.

This rearrangement joins TRBV30 to TRBJ1-6; TRBD1 is a possible D gene (6 bases). With 5 bases removed from V and 6 bases from J, the gap between germline ends came to 11 bases. Germline V CDR1 and CDR2: GTSNPN, SVGIG (reference sequence). This CDR3 is 13 amino acids long. The CDR3 loop is CAWGWGRNSPLHF. Here the CDR3 DNA reads TGTGCCTGGGGATGGGGGCGTAATTCACCCCTCCACTTT.

The chain has TRBV4-1 and TRBJ2-3, with TRBD2 matching 12 bases. The V gene's germline CDR1 is MGHRA and CDR2 YSYEKL. V trimming: 1 base; J trimming: 7 bases; junction bases outside the gene matches: 9. The CDR3 runs to 17 residues. The CDR3 bases are TGCGCCAGCAGCCAAGGACCTAGCGGGGGGGTGCGAAATACGCAGTATTTT. It is translated as CASSQGPSGGVRNTQYF.

This chain joins TRBV12-3 or TRBV12-4 and TRBJ1-1, with D hard to call. Trimming stripped 6 bases from V and 4 bases from J, with 12 bases between. The CDR3 spans 13 residues. The CDR3 bases are TGTGCCAGCAGCTTGACTCTCGCCACTGAAGCTTTCTTT. Translated: CASSLTLATEAFF.

The J gene is TRBJ2-3, the V gene TRBV7-9; possibly TRBD1 for D (6 bases). The germline V and J ends were trimmed by 6 bases and 7 bases, with 23 bases remaining between them. The CDR3 runs to 16 residues. The V gene's germline CDR1 is SEHNR and CDR2 FQNEAQ (reference sequence). The CDR3 DNA sequence: TGTGCCAGCAGTACCCCGACAGGTGCTAACGGGAATACGCAGTATTTT. It specifies CASSTPTGANGNTQYF.

The chain combines TRBV6-6 with TRBJ2-5, with D perhaps TRBD1 (8 bases). The CDR3 is made up of 15 amino acids. Trimming left V 7 bases short and J 7 bases short, with 22 bases between. Germline V gives CDR1 MNHNY, CDR2 SVGAGI (reference sequence). The CDR3 reads CASTPIQGERGTQYF. CDR3 DNA sequence: TGTGCCAGCACTCCCATACAGGGGGAGCGGGGGACCCAGTACTTC.